The following is a T cell receptor (beta chain) sequence with its context. Antigen: not known. The data belong to a study of T cell responses to AZD1222 COVID-19 vaccine. Notes on the study in general: All repertoire sampling was performed exclusively after the peak T cell response. Only a handful of AZD1222 recipients were seropositive at baseline. Donor demographics were predominantly white British with a female majority; clonal diversity may be underestimated.

Germline assignment: CDR1 DFQATT and CDR2 SNEGSKA (reference sequence). This CDR3 is built from 13 residues. Trimming took 3 bases from V and 0 from J, leaving 6 bases between them. Profiling relied on immunoSEQ multiplex PCR, and the TCRdb table lists in-frame clones only, not all of them. The table records around 63,000 clones, 65% to 90% of them present only once. This TCR was recovered from an adult in good health. The material sequenced was peripheral blood, taken on day 0 of AZD1222 vaccination. The chain combines TRBV20-1 with TRBJ1-5; D is uncertain. CDR3 amino acids: CSASPGSNQPQHF. The CDR3 DNA reads TGCAGTGCTAGTCCTGGTAGCAATCAGCCCCAGCATTTT.